One sample yielded the 22 T cell receptor beta chains listed below, sequenced in a study of cytomegalovirus exposure and HLA in healthy donors. The table came from immunoSEQ multiplex PCR; TCRdb's copy has only in-frame clones and leaves some out. Of 150,000 to 200,000 clones in the sample, around four fifths are singletons; the top ten hold approximately 2.4%. The specimen was PBMCs. These receptors all stem from a man younger than 40 in good health and CMV-seropositive.

The genes are TRBV27 and TRBJ2-3; D perhaps matches TRBD2 (5 bases). V lost 5 bases to trimming and J lost 3 bases, with 18 bases between them. This CDR3 is built from 16 residues. Germline V lookup: CDR1 MNHEY, CDR2 SMNVEV (reference sequence). In DNA form, the CDR3 reads TGTGCCAGCAGTCCCTCGGGGTTCGGAGGAACAGATACGCAGTATTTT. Its protein product is CASSPSGFGGTDTQYF.

Concerning this clone: A read error may explain this, as a much larger clone is one base away. DNA for the CDR3: TGTGCCAGCAGCCCGGGACAGTCCTACGAGCAGTACTTC. Its protein is CASSPGQSYEQYF. This sequence joins TRBV7-6 and TRBJ2-7; 7 bases map to TRBD1. Germline loops: CDR1 SGHVS, CDR2 FNYEAQ. With V trimmed by 5 bases and J by 1 base, 2 bases remained unmatched. The CDR3 length is 13 residues.

This sequence joins TRBV4-3 and TRBJ2-7; 8 nucleotides match TRBD1. Germline CDR1 reads LGHNA; CDR2 reads YSLEER. V dropped 1 base and J dropped 3; count of bases not matched to a gene: 2. This CDR3 comprises 14 residues. The CDR3 reads CASSQGTGHYEQYF. The CDR3 DNA is TGCGCCAGCAGCCAAGGGACAGGGCACTACGAGCAGTACTTC.

V usage is TRBV7-9 and J usage is TRBJ2-1; 7 bases match TRBD2. Germline CDR1 and CDR2: SEHNR and FQNEAQ (reference sequence). The CDR3 runs 17 residues. The trim removed 5 bases at V and 0 bases at J, leaving 10 bases unmatched. The CDR3 region is CASSPRGAGSSYNEQFF. In DNA form, the CDR3 reads TGTGCCAGCAGCCCCCGGGGAGCGGGGAGCTCCTACAATGAGCAGTTCTTC. The variable domain in full, completed from reference TRBV7-9 and TRBJ2-1, reads DTGVSQNPRHKITKRGQNVTFRCDPISEHNRLYWYRQTLGQGPEFLTYFQNEAQLEKSRLLSDRFSAERPKGSFSTLEIQRTEQGDSAMYLCASSPRGAGSSYNEQFFGPGTRLTVL.

This rearrangement joins TRBV11-1 to TRBJ2-7; a weak D match, TRBD1 (7 bases). Trimming cost V 9 bases and J 3 bases, with 18 bases left between them. The CDR3 has 14 residues. Germline CDR1 and CDR2: SGHAT and FQDESV (reference sequence). The DNA of the CDR3 is TGTGCCAGTTCGACGGGGGCAGGGGGCTACGAGCAGTACTTC. Translating gives CASSTGAGGYEQYF. The entire variable domain, with the rest obtained from reference TRBV11-1 and TRBJ2-7, is as follows: EAEVAQSPRYKITEKSQAVAFWCDPISGHATLYWYRQILGQGPELLVQFQDESVVDDSQLPKDRFSAERLKGVDSTLKIQPAELGDSAMYLCASSTGAGGYEQYFGPGTRLTVT.

The chain carries TRBV25-1 and TRBJ2-2; the match to TRBD2 covers 7 bases. Germline-derived CDR1 and CDR2 are MGHDK and SYGVNS. The CDR3 is 14 residues long. V gave up 1 base and J gave up 5 bases; unmatched junction bases: 1. The CDR3 nucleotides are TGTGCCAGCAGTGAATGGGGGGGAACCGGGGAGCTGTTTTTT. This encodes CASSEWGGTGELFF. Filled out from reference TRBV25-1 and TRBJ2-2, the complete variable domain reads EADIYQTPRYLVIGTGKKITLECSQTMGHDKMYWYQQDPGMELHLIHYSYGVNSTEKGDLSSESTVSRIRTEHFPLTLESARPSHTSQYLCASSEWGGTGELFFGEGSRLTVL.

The chain couples TRBV7-2 to TRBJ2-1; TRBD2 might be the D (5 bases). CDR1 and CDR2 (germline): SGHTA, FQGNSA. The V end lost 4 bases, the J end lost 7 bases, and 11 bases lay between the germline ends. The CDR3 is 13 amino acids. CDR3 coding DNA: TGTGCCAGCAGCTCCCCCCCGGGGAATGAGCAGTTCTTC. Translation: CASSSPPGNEQFF.

Regarding this clone: A junction boundary mismatches the germline segment, possibly from a read error. This chain connects TRBV6-5 to TRBJ2-2; 7 bases are a match to TRBD2. This CDR3 comprises 16 residues. Per the germline V gene, CDR1 is MNHEY and CDR2 is SVGAGI. CDR3 in amino acids: CASSYPLQGGTVELFF. CDR3 nucleotide sequence: TGTGCCAGCAGTTATCCTCTGCAGGGAGGGACCGTGGAGCTGTTTTTT.

As DNA, the CDR3 is TGTGCCAGCAGCCTTGGGCCTCTGACTGAAGCTTTCTTT. As protein: CASSLGPLTEAFF. This chain uses TRBV5-4 with TRBJ1-1; D remains ambiguous. This CDR3 spans 13 amino acids. Between the trimmed V and J ends, which lost 4 bases and 5 bases, there was a span of 12 bases. Looked up from germline, CDR1 is SGHNT and CDR2 is YYREEE (reference sequence).

The chain has TRBV9 and TRBJ2-3; 8 bases are shared with TRBD1. Looked up from germline, CDR1 is SGDLS and CDR2 is YYNGEE. This CDR3 is 15 amino acids long. J was trimmed by 3 bases and V by 2 bases; bases with no gene match: 5. This CDR3 reads CASSVRTGFTDTQYF. The CDR3 DNA is TGTGCCAGCAGCGTTCGGACAGGGTTTACAGATACGCAGTATTTT.

The chain couples TRBV6-1 to TRBJ1-5; tentatively, D is TRBD1 (5 bases). Germline CDR1 reads MNHNS; CDR2 reads SASEGT. Trimming took off 2 bases at V and 1 base at J, with 9 bases between the two ends. The CDR3 sequence is 15 residues long. CDR3 coding DNA: TGTGCCAGCAGTGAAAGGGGCTTAAGCAATCAGCCCCAGCATTTT. Translation gives CASSERGLSNQPQHF.

The V and J genes are TRBV4-1 and TRBJ2-7; 12 bases line up with TRBD1. This CDR3 has 15 residues. Trimming took 4 bases from V and 6 from J; bases not matched to a gene: 7. Germline V gene data show CDR1 as MGHRA and CDR2 as YSYEKL. DNA for the CDR3: TGCGCCAGCAGCCCCTCCGGGACAGGGGGCATCGAGCAGTACTTC. Protein product: CASSPSGTGGIEQYF.

The chain uses TRBV9 and TRBJ2-5; 12 bases fit TRBD2. V was pared by 4 bases and J by 5 bases, with 6 bases of the junction left unmatched. This CDR3 has 15 amino acids. The germline V gene has CDR1 SGDLS and CDR2 YYNGEE. CDR3 nucleotides: TGTGCCAGCAGCCGATCTAGCGGGGGGGCGGAGACCCAGTACTTC. This gives the protein CASSRSSGGAETQYF.

The gene calls are TRBV10-3 and TRBJ2-3; D call uncertain. Germline values: CDR1 ENHRY, CDR2 SYGVKD. The CDR3 covers 14 residues. With 6 bases removed from V and 1 base from J, the gap between germline ends came to 11 bases. CDR3 in amino acids: CAISRLEGTDTQYF. In nucleotides, the CDR3 is TGTGCCATCAGCCGACTCGAGGGCACAGATACGCAGTATTTT.

The rearrangement joins TRBV14 to TRBJ2-4; D may be TRBD1 (6 bases). Looked up from germline, CDR1 is SGHDN and CDR2 is FVKESK. V lost 0 bases to trimming and J lost 0 bases, with 9 bases between them. The CDR3 is made up of 16 amino acids. The CDR3 loop reads CASSQEGGLAKNIQYF. In DNA, the CDR3 is TGTGCCAGCAGCCAAGAAGGGGGTCTAGCCAAAAACATTCAGTACTTC.

The chain has TRBV11-3 and TRBJ2-1, with D possibly TRBD2 on 6 matching bases. Per germline, CDR1 SGHNT and CDR2 YENEEA. The CDR3 sequence is 13 residues long. Trimming left V 5 bases short and J 5 bases short, with 10 bases between. The CDR3 reads CASSRDLHNEQFF. CDR3 nucleotides: TGTGCCAGCAGCAGGGACTTACACAATGAGCAGTTCTTC.

This chain connects TRBV7-9 to TRBJ2-7; D is uncertain. Trimming removed 3 bases from V and 3 bases from J, with 3 bases in between. This CDR3 comprises 11 residues. CDR1 is SEHNR and CDR2 is FQNEAQ in the germline V gene (reference sequence). CDR3 nucleotide sequence: TGTGCCAGCAGCTTCAGCTACGAGCAGTACTTC. Translated: CASSFSYEQYF.

The chain is built from TRBV27 and TRBJ1-6, with 8 bases lining up with TRBD1. CDR3 length: 16 residues. Trimming at V came to 3 bases and at J to 8 bases, leaving 9 bases not matched to a gene. CDR1 is MNHEY and CDR2 is SMNVEV in the germline V gene (reference sequence). CDR3 nucleotides: TGTGCCAGCAGTTTCCGACAGGGGTTGGGTGATTCACCCCTCCACTTT. This gives the protein CASSFRQGLGDSPLHF.

The J gene is TRBJ1-1, the V gene TRBV4-2, with D tentatively TRBD1 (6 bases). The V and J ends lost 0 bases and 1 base respectively, with 12 bases between them. The CDR3 length is 16 residues. CDR1 and CDR2 from the germline V gene are LGHNA and YNFKEQ. CDR3 residues: CASSQDWGGGNTEAFF. CDR3 DNA: TGTGCCAGCAGCCAAGATTGGGGAGGGGGGAACACTGAAGCTTTCTTT.

The chain couples TRBV27 to TRBJ1-2; no definite D call. Germline V gene sequence: CDR1 MNHEY, CDR2 SMNVEV (reference sequence). V was shortened by 5 bases and J by 1 base, with 8 bases between the two germline ends. The CDR3 has 13 residues. The chain's CDR3 is CASSPQVNYGYTF. CDR3 nucleotide sequence: TGTGCCAGCAGTCCCCAGGTTAACTATGGCTACACCTTC.

The chain links TRBV5-6 to TRBJ1-3; D is possibly TRBD1 (5 bases). Trimming cost V 2 bases and J 0 bases, with 18 bases left between them. The CDR3 totals 18 residues. Germline assignment: CDR1 SGHDT and CDR2 YYEEEE. The CDR3 protein is CASSFGTGGSLSGNTIYF. The CDR3 DNA is TGTGCCAGCAGCTTTGGGACTGGCGGTTCTCTCTCTGGAAACACCATATATTTT.

This chain links TRBV30 with TRBJ1-2; D perhaps matches TRBD1 (6 bases). Trimming shortened V by 7 bases and J by 5 bases, and 17 bases separated the two germline ends. This CDR3 has 13 residues. Germline V CDR1 and CDR2: GTSNPN, SVGIG (reference sequence). For the CDR3, the DNA is TGTGCCTCCCACCACAGGGTTCAATATGGCTACACCTTC. This encodes CASHHRVQYGYTF.